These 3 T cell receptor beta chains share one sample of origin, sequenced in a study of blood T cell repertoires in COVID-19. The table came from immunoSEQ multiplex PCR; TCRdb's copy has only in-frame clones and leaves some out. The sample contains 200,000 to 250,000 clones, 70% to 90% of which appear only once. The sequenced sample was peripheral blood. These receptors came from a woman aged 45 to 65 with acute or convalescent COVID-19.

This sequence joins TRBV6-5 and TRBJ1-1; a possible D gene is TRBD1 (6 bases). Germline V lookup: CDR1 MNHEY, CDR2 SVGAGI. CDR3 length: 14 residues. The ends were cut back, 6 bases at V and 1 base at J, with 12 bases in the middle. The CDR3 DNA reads TGTGCCAGCAGACAGGGATCGGCGAACACTGAAGCTTTCTTT. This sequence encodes CASRQGSANTEAFF.

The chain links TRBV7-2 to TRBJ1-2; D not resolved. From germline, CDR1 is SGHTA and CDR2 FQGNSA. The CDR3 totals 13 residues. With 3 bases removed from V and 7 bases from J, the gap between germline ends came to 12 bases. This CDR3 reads CASSFGVMGGYTF. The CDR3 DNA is TGTGCCAGCAGCTTCGGGGTAATGGGTGGCTACACCTTC.

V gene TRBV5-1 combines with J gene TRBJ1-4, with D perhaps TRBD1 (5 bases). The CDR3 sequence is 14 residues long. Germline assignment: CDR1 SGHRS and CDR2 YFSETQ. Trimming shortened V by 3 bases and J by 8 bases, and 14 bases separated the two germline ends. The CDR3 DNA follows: TGCGCCAGCAGCTCCCGGGACTTAGAAGAAAAACTGTTTTTT. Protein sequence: CASSSRDLEEKLFF. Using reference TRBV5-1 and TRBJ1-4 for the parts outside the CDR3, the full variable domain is KAGVTQTPRYLIKTRGQQVTLSCSPISGHRSVSWYQQTPGQGLQFLFEYFSETQRNKGNFPGRFSGRQFSNSRSEMNVSTLELGDSALYLCASSSRDLEEKLFFGSGTQLSVL.